This section outlines one TCR beta chain sequence together with its context. Its specificity is unknown. CDR1 and CDR2 from the germline V gene are MNHEY and SVGAGI. The V and J ends lost 6 bases and 0 bases respectively, with 14 bases between them. The CDR3 consists of 15 residues. Cells designated naive CD8 were CD45RO-negative and were positively selected for CCR7, with terminally differentiated effector memory CD45RA+ cells excluded. The sample originates from a study of shared clonotypes between healthy human individuals. Study results and caveats: Around 4.7% was the fraction of naive CD4 clonotypes found shared across a few donors. A limitation of the genetic and exposure-history diversity represented arose from few donors.

Using immunoSEQ multiplex PCR, the repertoire was profiled, and TCRdb retains in-frame clones only, with some absent. In the table there are millions of clones, about 93% of which are singletons. Sequences were obtained from naive CD8+ T cells from PBMCs. The clonotype originates from a man aged 18-30 years in good health. Some clones in this sample may be carry-over from other donors' samples. This chain joins TRBV6-5 and TRBJ1-1; weak D call: TRBD1 (5 bases). The CDR3 DNA reads TGTGCCAGCAGCCCCGAGGGACGGATGAACACTGAAGCTTTCTTT. Translation: CASSPEGRMNTEAFF.